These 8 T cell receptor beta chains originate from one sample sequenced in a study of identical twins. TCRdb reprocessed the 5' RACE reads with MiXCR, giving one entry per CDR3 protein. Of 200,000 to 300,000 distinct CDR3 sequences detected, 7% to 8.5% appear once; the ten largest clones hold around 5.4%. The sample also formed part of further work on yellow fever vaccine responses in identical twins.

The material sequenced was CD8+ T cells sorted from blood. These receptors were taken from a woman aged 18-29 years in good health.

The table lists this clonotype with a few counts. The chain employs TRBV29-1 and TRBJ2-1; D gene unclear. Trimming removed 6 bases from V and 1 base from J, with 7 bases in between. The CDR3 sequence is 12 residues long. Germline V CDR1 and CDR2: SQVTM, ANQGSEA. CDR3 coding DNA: TGCAGCGTAGTCTCTTCCTACAATGAGCAGTTCTTC. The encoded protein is CSVVSSYNEQFF.

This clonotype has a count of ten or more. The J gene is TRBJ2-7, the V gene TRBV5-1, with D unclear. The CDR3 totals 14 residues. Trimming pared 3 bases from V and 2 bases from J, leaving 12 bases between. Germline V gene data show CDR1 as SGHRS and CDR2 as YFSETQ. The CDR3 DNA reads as TGCGCCAGCAGCTCACCCGGGCCTCCCTACGAGCAGTACTTC. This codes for CASSSPGPPYEQYF.

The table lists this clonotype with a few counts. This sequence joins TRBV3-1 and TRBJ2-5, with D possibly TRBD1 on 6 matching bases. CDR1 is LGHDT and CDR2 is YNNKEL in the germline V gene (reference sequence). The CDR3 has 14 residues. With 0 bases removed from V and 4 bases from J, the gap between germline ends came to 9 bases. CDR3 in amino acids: CASSQDNRAETQYF. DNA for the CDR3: TGTGCCAGCAGCCAAGACAACAGGGCAGAGACCCAGTACTTC.

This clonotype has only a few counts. The CDR3 DNA reads as TGTGCCAGCAGTTACTCTTCGGATCCCTACAATGAGCAGTTCTTC. Translation: CASSYSSDPYNEQFF. V usage is TRBV6-5 and J usage is TRBJ2-1; D remains ambiguous. Trimming left V 0 bases short and J 2 bases short, with 8 bases between. This CDR3 contains 15 residues. CDR1 is MNHEY and CDR2 is SVGAGI in the germline V gene.

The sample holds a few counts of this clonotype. The CDR3 DNA is TGTGCCAGCAGCGGAAGTACAGGGGTCGGCTATGGCTACACCTTC. Amino acids: CASSGSTGVGYGYTF. The V gene is TRBV7-9, the J gene TRBJ1-2; 7 bases agree with TRBD1. In germline, CDR1 is SEHNR, CDR2 FQNEAQ (reference sequence). The CDR3 runs 15 residues. With V trimmed by 5 bases and J by 4 bases, 10 bases remained unmatched.

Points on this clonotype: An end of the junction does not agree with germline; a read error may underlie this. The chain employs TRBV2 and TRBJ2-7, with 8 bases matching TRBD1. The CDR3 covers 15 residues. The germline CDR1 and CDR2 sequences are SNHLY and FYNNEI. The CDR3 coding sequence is TGTGCCAGCAGCGAAGGACAGGGAAGGGGCTACGAGCAGTACTTC. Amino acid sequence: CASSEGQGRGYEQYF.

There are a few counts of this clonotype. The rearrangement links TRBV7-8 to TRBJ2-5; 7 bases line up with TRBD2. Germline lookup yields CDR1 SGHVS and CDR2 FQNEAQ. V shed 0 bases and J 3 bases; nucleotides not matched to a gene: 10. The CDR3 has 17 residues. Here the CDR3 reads CASSLAGGEWGEETQYF. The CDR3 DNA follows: TGTGCCAGCAGCTTAGCGGGAGGGGAATGGGGAGAAGAGACCCAGTACTTC.

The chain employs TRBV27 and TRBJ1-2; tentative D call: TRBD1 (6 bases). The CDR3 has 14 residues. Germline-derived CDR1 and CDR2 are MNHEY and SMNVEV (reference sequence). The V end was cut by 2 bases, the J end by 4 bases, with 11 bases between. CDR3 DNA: TGTGCCAGCAGTTTAGCAGGGGATGGCTATGGCTACACCTTC. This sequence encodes CASSLAGDGYGYTF.